The clone carrying this T cell receptor beta chain has just a few counts. The antigen is unknown. The source of the sample is a study of beta chain features in type 1 diabetes. Study as a whole: In all, 85 million to 130 million sorted cells from all samples were analyzed.

Every bit of the isolated RNA underwent reverse transcription, so sequencing read expressed TCRB transcripts. Assay used: immunoSEQ multiplex PCR; TCRdb lists only in-frame clones, some missing. This table has around 140,000 clones, roughly 10% appearing once. General observations from the study: TCRB CDR3 length was moderately but significantly reduced in all four CD4+ subsets of Type 1 diabetes patients.

The authors took one heparinised blood draw, averaging approximately 0.12 L, from each donor. From germline, CDR1 is MDHEN and CDR2 SYDVKM. With 9 bases removed from V and 3 bases from J, the gap between germline ends came to 12 bases. This CDR3 is 12 amino acids long. This chain links TRBV28 with TRBJ2-7; D is perhaps TRBD1 (6 bases). Sequencing was carried out using central memory CD4+ T cells from blood. The clonotype comes from a man aged 30-40 years with type 1 diabetes. The DNA of the CDR3 is TGTGCCAGTTCCAGGGGCTTCTACGAGCAGTACTTC. Its protein product is CASSRGFYEQYF.